The clone carrying this TCR beta chain was seen a few times. Its antigen is undetermined. This entry comes from a study of OX40 agonist ivuxolimab in advanced cancers. Study-wide points: Fewer expanded clones were found on average in CD4+ than in CD8+ T cells.

The table came from immunoSEQ multiplex PCR; TCRdb's copy has only in-frame clones and leaves some out. The repertoire consists of about 59,000 clones, with about 90% occurring once and the leading ten covering 0.37%. This CDR3 contains 12 residues. Germline CDR1 reads MDHEN; CDR2 reads SYDVKM. Trimming removed 3 bases at V and 3 bases at J, with 6 bases between. The genes are TRBV28 and TRBJ2-7, with D uncertain. The receptor was derived from an adult with an advanced solid tumor such as melanoma, head and neck, liver or kidney cancer. This material consisted of CD4+ or CD8+ T cells sorted from blood, taken in a trial of the OX40 agonist ivuxolimab. The CDR3 spells CASSFQNYEQYF. The CDR3 coding sequence is TGTGCCAGCAGTTTCCAGAACTACGAGCAGTACTTC.